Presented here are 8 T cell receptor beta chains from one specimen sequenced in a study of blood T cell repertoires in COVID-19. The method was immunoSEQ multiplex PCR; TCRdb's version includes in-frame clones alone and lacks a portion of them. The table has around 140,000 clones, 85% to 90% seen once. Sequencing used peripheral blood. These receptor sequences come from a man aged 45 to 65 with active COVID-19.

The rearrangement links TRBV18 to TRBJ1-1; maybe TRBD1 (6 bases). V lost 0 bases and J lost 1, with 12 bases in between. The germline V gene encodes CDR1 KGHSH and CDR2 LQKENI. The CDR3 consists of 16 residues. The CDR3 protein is CASSPPSLQGNTEAFF. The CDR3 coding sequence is TGTGCCAGCTCACCACCCTCATTACAGGGGAACACTGAAGCTTTCTTT.

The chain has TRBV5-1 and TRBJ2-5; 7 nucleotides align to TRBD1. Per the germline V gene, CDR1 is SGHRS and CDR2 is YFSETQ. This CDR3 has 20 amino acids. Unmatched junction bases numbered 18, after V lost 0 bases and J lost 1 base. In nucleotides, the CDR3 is TGCGCCAGCAGCTTGGGTACGAGGGGGCCCCTCCATGGCCCCCAAGAGACCCAGTACTTC. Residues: CASSLGTRGPLHGPQETQYF.

The CDR3 nucleotides are TGTGCCAGCAGCCAGTCCGACAGGGACCCCTACACCTTC. As protein: CASSQSDRDPYTF. The V gene is TRBV3-1 (or the pseudogene TRBV3-2), the J gene TRBJ1-2, with 7 bases identical to TRBD1. This CDR3 has 13 amino acids. Germline V CDR1 and CDR2: LGHDT, YNNKEL (reference sequence). V was clipped by 3 bases and J by 10 bases; unmatched bases: 8.

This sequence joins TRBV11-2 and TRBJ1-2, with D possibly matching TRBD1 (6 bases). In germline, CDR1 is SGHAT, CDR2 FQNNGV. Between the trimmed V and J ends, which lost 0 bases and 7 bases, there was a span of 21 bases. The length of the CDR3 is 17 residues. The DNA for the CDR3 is TGTGCCAGCAGCTTAGATCTGCGGGGGGCGCGGTATGGTGGCTACACCTTC. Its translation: CASSLDLRGARYGGYTF.

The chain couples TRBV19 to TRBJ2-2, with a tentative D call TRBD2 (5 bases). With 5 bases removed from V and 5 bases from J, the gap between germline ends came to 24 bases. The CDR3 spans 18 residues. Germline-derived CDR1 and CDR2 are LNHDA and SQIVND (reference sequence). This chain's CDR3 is CASSYGVGRTGWTGELFF. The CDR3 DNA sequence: TGTGCCAGTAGTTACGGGGTCGGCCGAACGGGATGGACCGGGGAGCTGTTTTTT.

DNA for the CDR3: TGTGCCAGCAGTTACTCGCGGAGGGGCCTGGAGACCCAGTACTTC. Protein: CASSYSRRGLETQYF. This chain joins TRBV6-5 and TRBJ2-5, with D possibly matching TRBD2 (6 bases). Germline V gene sequence: CDR1 MNHEY, CDR2 SVGAGI. The CDR3 loop spans 15 amino acids. Trimming took 0 bases from V and 5 from J, leaving 13 bases between them.

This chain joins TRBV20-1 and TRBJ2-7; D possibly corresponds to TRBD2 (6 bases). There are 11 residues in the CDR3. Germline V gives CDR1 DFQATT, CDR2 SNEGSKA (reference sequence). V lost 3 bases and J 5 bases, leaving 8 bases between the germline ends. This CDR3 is CSASGGNEQYF. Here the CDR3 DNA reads TGCAGTGCTAGCGGCGGGAACGAGCAGTACTTC.

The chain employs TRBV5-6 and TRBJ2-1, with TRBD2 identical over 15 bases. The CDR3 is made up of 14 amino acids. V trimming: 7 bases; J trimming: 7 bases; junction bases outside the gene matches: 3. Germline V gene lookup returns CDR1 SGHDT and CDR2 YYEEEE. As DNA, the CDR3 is TGTGCCAGCCGAGGACTAGCGGGGGGGAATGAGCAGTTCTTC. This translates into CASRGLAGGNEQFF. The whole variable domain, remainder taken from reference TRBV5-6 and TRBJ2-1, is DAGVTQSPTHLIKTRGQQVTLRCSPKSGHDTVSWYQQALGQGPQFIFQYYEEEERQRGNFPDRFSGHQFPNYSSELNVNALLLGDSALYLCASRGLAGGNEQFFGPGTRLTVL.